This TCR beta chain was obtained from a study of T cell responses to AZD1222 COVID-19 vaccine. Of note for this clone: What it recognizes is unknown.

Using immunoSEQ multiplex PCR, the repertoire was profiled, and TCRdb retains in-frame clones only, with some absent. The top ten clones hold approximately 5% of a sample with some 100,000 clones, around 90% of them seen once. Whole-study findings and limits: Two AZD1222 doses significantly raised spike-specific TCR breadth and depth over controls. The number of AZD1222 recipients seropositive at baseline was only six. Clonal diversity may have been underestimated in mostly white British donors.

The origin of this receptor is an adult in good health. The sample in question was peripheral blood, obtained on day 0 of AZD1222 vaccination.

The CDR3 is CASSRDRDGSPLHF. The CDR3 DNA reads as TGTGCCAGCAGCCGCGACAGGGACGGTTCACCCCTCCACTTT. The V call is TRBV6-5, the J call TRBJ1-6, with TRBD1 matching over 7 bases. CDR1 and CDR2 from the germline V gene are MNHEY and SVGAGI. CDR3 length: 14 amino acids. V shed 6 bases, J shed 9 bases, and the junction held 8 bases outside the gene matches.